This TCR beta chain was recorded in a study of blood T cells in healthy people across ages (dated by TCRdb to the mid-2010s). Study-level background: In model experiments, template switching captured about one uniquely barcoded TCR beta cDNA molecule for every two T cells. The study analyzed two additional independent replicas of 1 million unique cDNA reads from the same blood draw for two donors, one aged 18 to 29 and one aged 80 or older. To avoid experimental bias, donors of different ages were spread randomly across the sequencing lanes. Donors were grouped into four age groups: young (average 16 years), middle-aged (roughly 38), aged (around 62) and long-lived (less than 85). To track age-related changes in TCR beta repertoire diversity, the study relied on deep sequencing normalized with unique cDNA molecular identifiers.

The germline V end is reduced by 3 bases and the J end by 0 bases; junction bases left unmatched: 8. In the germline V gene (reference sequence), CDR1 corresponds to GTSNPN and CDR2 to SVGIG. Spanning cysteine to phenylalanine, the CDR3 consists of 16 amino acids. Only the CDR3 DNA stays, 48 bases, in frame from base 1. Details on this clonotype: The antigen it binds to is not known. The input lacks base qualities; no much larger clone sits a single base away.

Libraries were prepared through 5' RACE. These reads were obtained on an Illumina HiSeq 2500. A second PCR of roughly 6 to 11 cycles was run with a J-beta primer mix and a sample-barcoded 5' primer. A unique molecular identifier was introduced onto each TCR beta cDNA molecule by a template-switch 5' adaptor carrying 12 random nucleotides. Each sample yielded at least 3 million CDR3-containing paired-end reads. The Mint cDNA synthesis kit, primed by a TRBC-specific oligonucleotide, was used to synthesize first-strand cDNA from all RNA. After uracil-DNA glycosylase treatment, a first 18-cycle PCR used universal primers M1SS and BC2_uni_R on all cDNA. As for the authors' bioinformatics: Each sample was normalized by randomly selecting 1 million high-quality reads, each carrying a distinct molecular identifier. Reads with shared molecular identifiers were discarded instead of being binned into consensus sequences. MiTCR, with a Q25 quality threshold and the strictest error-elimination algorithm, was used for CDR3 identification, clonotype clustering and error correction. A nonparametric unseen species model using Euler transformation provided a lower-bound estimate of total TCR beta diversity. In TCRdb, the public reads were trimmed at Q25 with fastp and aligned with MiXCR, with productive beta chains retained. Every CDR3 protein is listed once, alongside the most common genes and DNA of its rows. TCRdb, rather than the study authors, made the V and J calls. In this sample the table shows some 700,000 distinct CDR3 sequences, approximately 43% of which occur a single time. The leading ten clones occupy around 20% of the sample.

General findings and caveats noted by the study authors: Observed TCR beta diversity correlated strongly with the percentage of naive T cells measured by flow cytometry. Estimates of total diversity based on one million sequenced T cells were regarded as lower bounds and as underestimates. Compared with the aged group, the long-lived group had more naive CD4+ T cells, fewer expanded clones and increased TCR diversity, a pattern suggesting age selection. Bulk unsorted PBMC profiling prevented conclusive comparison of naive and antigen-experienced compartments. Because donor CMV infection status was unknown, age-related changes in expanded clonotypes were potentially confounded. Observed TCR beta diversity per million T cells fell roughly linearly with age, and a significant reduction was already apparent by age around 40.

Systemically healthy Caucasian individuals from Russia, roughly 40 in total and aged roughly 6 to 100 years, were included as donors. Each donor gave 9 to 10 milliliters of peripheral blood, collected into EDTA-treated Vacutainer tubes. Ficoll-Paque density-gradient centrifugation was used to isolate PBMCs, with at least 7 million obtained per sample. Total RNA, at least 5.5 micrograms per sample, was extracted from PBMCs with Trizol reagent. For every donor, flow cytometry on a PBMC aliquot measured the percentage of naive CD45RAhigh/CD27high T cells. The chain couples TRBV30 to TRBJ2-5, and 9 junctional nucleotides match TRBD2. The specimen sequenced was blood. The sequence derives from a woman aged 55-75 years in good health. The CDR3 amino acid sequence is: CAWSLAGSVYQETQYF. The nucleotide sequence reads TGTGCCTGGAGCCTAGCGGGATCCGTATACCAAGAGACCCAGTACTTC.